Listed below are T cell receptor beta chains from one sample, sequenced in a study of blood T cells in healthy people across ages. TCRdb reprocessed the 5' RACE reads with MiXCR, giving one entry per CDR3 protein. The table has 500,000 to 600,000 distinct CDR3 sequences, about 25% seen once. Sequenced input: blood. These receptors were taken from a woman aged 65 to 85 in good health. The CDR3 runs from the conserved cysteine through the conserved F or W. A D gene is named only where the DNA matches it firmly. Some rows have no size entry. The others give once, few or many, or a class for an expanded clone.

j_gene,abundance,d_gene,v_gene,CDR3aa,CDR3nt
TRBJ1-5,few,.,TRBV7-2,CASSLHRAKSPPYF,TGTGCCAGCAGCTTACACAGGGCAAAATCCCCTCCTTACTTT
TRBJ2-3,many,TRBD1,TRBV4-1,CASSQGQGRTDTQYF,TGCGCCAGCAGCCAAGGACAGGGGAGGACAGATACGCAGTATTTT
TRBJ2-5,.,TRBD2,TRBV5-1,CASRSGGTQETQYF,TGCGCCAGCAGGTCGGGGGGTACCCAAGAGACCCAGTACTTC
TRBJ2-1,.,.,TRBV6-5,CASSYSSADYPYNEQFF,TGTGCCAGCAGTTACTCGAGCGCTGACTACCCCTACAATGAGCAGTTCTTC
TRBJ2-5,.,.,TRBV3-1,CASSQFMETQYF,TGTGCCAGCAGCCAGTTCATGGAGACCCAGTACTTC
TRBJ1-1,.,TRBD1,TRBV6-5,CASSPGQARPEAFF,TGTGCCAGCAGCCCGGGACAGGCGAGGCCTGAAGCTTTCTTT
TRBJ2-1,.,TRBD2,TRBV7-3,CASSLSGGTSYNEQFF,TGTGCCAGCAGCTTAAGCGGGGGTACCTCCTACAATGAGCAGTTCTTC
TRBJ2-1,many,TRBD2,TRBV20-1,CSARGLAGSNEQFF,TGCAGTGCTAGAGGCCTAGCGGGGAGCAATGAGCAGTTCTTC
TRBJ1-5,.,.,TRBV12-3/TRBV12-4,CASSLAISNQPQHF,TGTGCCAGCAGTTTAGCGATTAGCAATCAGCCCCAGCATTTT
TRBJ2-6,few,.,TRBV29-1,CSVVLSGANVLTF,TGCAGCGTCGTCCTCTCTGGGGCCAACGTCCTGACTTTC
TRBJ2-1,.,.,TRBV7-2,CASSPSGPNEQFF,TGTGCCAGCAGCCCTTCGGGGCCTAATGAGCAGTTCTTC